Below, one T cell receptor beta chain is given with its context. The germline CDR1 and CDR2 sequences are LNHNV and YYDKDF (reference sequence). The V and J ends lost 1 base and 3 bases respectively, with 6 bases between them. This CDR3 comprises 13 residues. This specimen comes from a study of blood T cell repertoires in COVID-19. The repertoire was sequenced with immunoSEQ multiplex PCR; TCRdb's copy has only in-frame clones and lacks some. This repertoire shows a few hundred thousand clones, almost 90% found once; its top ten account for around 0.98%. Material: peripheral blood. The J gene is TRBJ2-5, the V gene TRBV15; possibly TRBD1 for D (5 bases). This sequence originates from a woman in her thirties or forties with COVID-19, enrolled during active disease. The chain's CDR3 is CATSRAREETQYF. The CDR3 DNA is TGTGCCACCAGCAGAGCCAGGGAAGAGACCCAGTACTTC.